Listed below are T cell receptor beta chains from one sample, sequenced in a study of blood T cells in healthy people across ages. A single record per CDR3 protein comes from TCRdb applying MiXCR to the 5' RACE reads. The sample records about 1 million distinct CDR3 sequences, roughly 24% being singletons. The same sample was also used in a study of T cells of mothers and their children.

The sequencing sample was made of blood. These receptors all come from a girl between 2 and 10 years old in good health. The CDR3 runs from the conserved cysteine through the conserved F or W. The D gene is left open where the match is weak. Rows give clone size only sometimes, using once, few, many, or a class for an expanded clone.

v_call: TRBV6-2/TRBV6-3; d_call: .; j_call: TRBJ2-5; clone_size: few; cdr3_aa: CASSYMEPETQYF; cdr3_nt: TGTGCCAGCAGTTACATGGAACCAGAGACCCAGTACTTC
v_call: TRBV25-1; d_call: .; j_call: TRBJ2-1; clone_size: .; cdr3_aa: CASSEGGRRQFF; cdr3_nt: TGTGCCAGCAGTGAAGGTGGAAGGCGTCAGTTCTTC
v_call: TRBV6-5; d_call: .; j_call: TRBJ2-7; clone_size: few; cdr3_aa: CASSYSIRGEQYF; cdr3_nt: TGTGCCAGCAGTTACTCGATTCGCGGCGAGCAGTACTTC
v_call: TRBV5-1; d_call: .; j_call: TRBJ1-2; clone_size: few; cdr3_aa: CASSLIGRGYTF; cdr3_nt: TGCGCCAGCAGCTTAATAGGGAGAGGCTACACCTTC
v_call: TRBV6-1; d_call: .; j_call: TRBJ2-1; clone_size: few; cdr3_aa: CASSHPGSSYNEQFF; cdr3_nt: TGTGCCAGCAGCCATCCGGGTAGCTCCTACAATGAGCAGTTCTTC
v_call: TRBV20-1; d_call: .; j_call: TRBJ2-7; clone_size: .; cdr3_aa: CSASGRTLRNYEQYF; cdr3_nt: TGCAGTGCTAGTGGCCGAACCCTTAGGAACTACGAGCAGTACTTC
v_call: TRBV6-1; d_call: .; j_call: TRBJ2-5; clone_size: few; cdr3_aa: CASSEYGQEETQYF; cdr3_nt: TGTGCCAGCAGTGAGTACGGTCAGGAAGAGACCCAGTACTTC
v_call: TRBV7-2; d_call: TRBD1; j_call: TRBJ1-2; clone_size: .; cdr3_aa: CASSSTTGIYGYTF; cdr3_nt: TGTGCCAGCAGCTCGACGACAGGGATTTATGGCTACACCTTC
v_call: TRBV6-5; d_call: .; j_call: TRBJ2-3; clone_size: .; cdr3_aa: CASSYSGIGNRDTQYF; cdr3_nt: TGTGCCAGCAGTTACTCGGGAATTGGGAATAGAGATACGCAGTATTTT
v_call: TRBV29-1; d_call: .; j_call: TRBJ1-1; clone_size: few; cdr3_aa: CSSGWAEAFF; cdr3_nt: TGCAGCTCAGGATGGGCTGAAGCTTTCTTT
v_call: TRBV5-1; d_call: .; j_call: TRBJ1-1; clone_size: few; cdr3_aa: CASSLDSGAEAFF; cdr3_nt: TGCGCCAGCAGCTTGGATTCGGGGGCTGAAGCTTTCTTT
v_call: TRBV20-1; d_call: TRBD1; j_call: TRBJ1-1; clone_size: .; cdr3_aa: CSARVGLTGDALNTEAFF; cdr3_nt: TGCAGTGCTAGAGTCGGTTTGACAGGGGACGCCCTGAACACTGAAGCTTTCTTT
v_call: TRBV7-2; d_call: TRBD1; j_call: TRBJ1-2; clone_size: .; cdr3_aa: CASILSGTGPYGYTF; cdr3_nt: TGTGCCAGCATCCTTTCCGGGACAGGTCCATATGGCTACACCTTC
v_call: TRBV4-1; d_call: .; j_call: TRBJ2-7; clone_size: many; cdr3_aa: CASSQDAEQYF; cdr3_nt: TGCGCCAGCAGCCAAGACGCCGAGCAGTACTTC
v_call: TRBV27; d_call: TRBD2; j_call: TRBJ2-5; clone_size: .; cdr3_aa: CASGRGGDWQETQYF; cdr3_nt: TGTGCCAGTGGCCGCGGGGGGGATTGGCAAGAGACCCAGTACTTC
v_call: TRBV4-1; d_call: TRBD2; j_call: TRBJ2-7; clone_size: few; cdr3_aa: CASSQDGGTSGRTSYEQYF; cdr3_nt: TGCGCCAGCAGCCAAGACGGGGGAACTAGCGGGAGGACCAGCTACGAGCAGTACTTC
v_call: TRBV12-3/TRBV12-4; d_call: TRBD2; j_call: TRBJ2-5; clone_size: .; cdr3_aa: CASSLEVSGNEETQYF; cdr3_nt: TGTGCCAGCAGTTTAGAGGTTAGCGGGAACGAAGAGACCCAGTACTTC
v_call: TRBV5-1; d_call: TRBD2; j_call: TRBJ2-1; clone_size: few; cdr3_aa: CASSLMTSGMTYNEQSF; cdr3_nt: TGCGCCAGCAGCTTGATGACTAGCGGGATGACCTACAATGAGCAGTCCTTC
v_call: TRBV12-5; d_call: TRBD1; j_call: TRBJ2-7; clone_size: .; cdr3_aa: CASGLETGQGATGEEQYF; cdr3_nt: TGTGCTAGTGGTTTGGAGACGGGACAGGGGGCTACCGGGGAAGAGCAGTACTTC
v_call: TRBV7-2; d_call: .; j_call: TRBJ2-1; clone_size: many; cdr3_aa: CASSTTLGNEQFF; cdr3_nt: TGTGCCAGCAGTACTACCTTGGGCAATGAGCAGTTCTTC
v_call: TRBV3-1; d_call: TRBD2; j_call: TRBJ2-5; clone_size: few; cdr3_aa: CASSQEASGIVETQYF; cdr3_nt: TGTGCCAGCAGCCAAGAGGCTAGCGGGATAGTGGAGACCCAGTACTTC
v_call: TRBV10-2; d_call: TRBD2; j_call: TRBJ2-3; clone_size: .; cdr3_aa: CASRVSGRVGDTQYF; cdr3_nt: TGCGCCAGCAGAGTTAGCGGGAGGGTTGGAGATACGCAGTATTTT